This T cell receptor beta chain emerged from a study of blood T cell repertoires in COVID-19 (dated by TCRdb to the early 2020s). Regarding the complete study: Samples from collaborators originated in the United States, Italy and Spain and spanned both the acute and convalescent phases of COVID-19. A de-identified subject ID, COVID-19 status, age in years and sex were almost always included in the sample metadata. Where available, HLA class I and class II types were obtained from metadata supplied by the sample provider rather than from assay-based typing. A freely available public database, intended as a resource for researchers studying the immune response to SARS-CoV-2, is where the repertoires were released. Subjects who had been exposed to COVID-19, were actively infected with it, or had recovered from it provided the deeply sampled blood TCRbeta repertoires that made up the dataset. The material from the prospective study consisted of cDNA or gDNA derived from T cells, B-cell-depleted T cells, or PBMCs. The samples were drawn from the first 160 participants of the ongoing ImmuneRACE study and from over 950 subjects provided by 6 global collaborators. The investigation overall reported the following: Clinical and demographic metadata were provided uncurated, with the amount varying by source and participant.

The immunoSEQ Assay, a bias-controlled multiplex PCR, was used to amplify TCRbeta CDR3 regions from genomic DNA. The study's processing was this. The number of nucleated cells in each sample was estimated by amplification of reference gene primers within the assay. To quantify the absolute abundance of each unique TCRbeta CDR3 rearrangement, sequence reads were collapsed and filtered. Productive Simpson clonality was computed per sample as the square root of Simpson's diversity index over productive rearrangements. This is the immuneACCESS table as TCRdb keeps it, with only in-frame sequences that have V and J called. A part of the clones is gone; compared with another copy, unresolved V genes explain less than half, and the rest is unexplained. The D gene and trimming were derived from the DNA, and the V and J assignments and clone size from that table. A total of some 100,000 clones appear in this sample, roughly nine tenths of them only once. The ten largest clones add up to roughly 3.5% of the sample.

Each collaborating institution followed its own protocols to collect whole blood in K2EDTA tubes. For TCRbeta analysis, collaborators shipped samples as frozen whole blood, isolated PBMCs, or DNA extracted from either of those sample types. V loses 4 bases at its end and J loses 7 bases; junction bases beyond the gene matches: 10. Its CDR3 holds 15 amino acids, cysteine through phenylalanine. The read is trimmed to its CDR3 DNA, 45 bases read in frame from base 1. The germline V gene yields SGHDT for CDR1 and YYEEEE for CDR2. Note on this clone: Its antigen is currently not known. No base qualities exist here, and no much larger clone lies one base off it.

This TCR came from a woman aged 65 to 85 with acute or convalescent COVID-19. In this chain, TRBV5-6 is recombined with TRBJ2-1, with 8 central nucleotides matching TRBD2. Input material: peripheral blood. The CDR3 here reads CASSGREGRSNEQFF. The nucleotide sequence reads as follows: TGTGCCAGCAGCGGACGGGAGGGTAGATCAAATGAGCAGTTCTTC.